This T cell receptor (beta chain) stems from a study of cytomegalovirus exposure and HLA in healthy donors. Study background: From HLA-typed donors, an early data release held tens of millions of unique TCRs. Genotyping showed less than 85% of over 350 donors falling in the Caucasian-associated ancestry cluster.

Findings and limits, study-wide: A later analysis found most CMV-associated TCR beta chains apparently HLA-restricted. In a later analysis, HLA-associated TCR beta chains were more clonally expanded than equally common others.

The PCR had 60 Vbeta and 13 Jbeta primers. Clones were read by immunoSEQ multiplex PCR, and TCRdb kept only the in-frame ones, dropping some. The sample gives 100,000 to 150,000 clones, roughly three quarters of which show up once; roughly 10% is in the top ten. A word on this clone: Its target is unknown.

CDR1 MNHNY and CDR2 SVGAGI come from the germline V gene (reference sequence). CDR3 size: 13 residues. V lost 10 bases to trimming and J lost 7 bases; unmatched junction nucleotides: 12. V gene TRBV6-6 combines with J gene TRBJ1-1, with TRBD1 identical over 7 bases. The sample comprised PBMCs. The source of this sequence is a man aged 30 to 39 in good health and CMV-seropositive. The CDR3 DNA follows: TGTGCCAACCGGGACAGTGAGCTTGATGAAGCTTTCTTT. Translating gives CANRDSELDEAFF.